This T cell receptor beta chain was found in a study of T cell repertoires in cytomegalovirus infection. Each CDR3 protein gets one entry after TCRdb re-called the reads with MiXCR. The sample lists more than 250,000 distinct CDR3 sequences, roughly 25% seen once, with approximately 12% in the top ten. Points on this clonotype: The antigen is unknown.

Germline CDR1 and CDR2: SNHLY and FYNNEI. With V trimmed by 6 bases and J by 10 bases, 11 bases remained unmatched. This CDR3 spans 15 amino acids. The TCR originated in a human donor in good health (CMV status not recorded). Some clones in this sample may be carry-over from other donors' samples. The sample was cultured PBMCs, taken from culture after CMV antigen stimulation. V gene TRBV2 combines with J gene TRBJ2-1, with 11 bases lining up with TRBD2. This CDR3 reads CASSVLAGGRGEQFF. CDR3 nucleotides: TGTGCCAGCAGCGTGCTAGCGGGAGGCCGGGGGGAGCAGTTCTTC.